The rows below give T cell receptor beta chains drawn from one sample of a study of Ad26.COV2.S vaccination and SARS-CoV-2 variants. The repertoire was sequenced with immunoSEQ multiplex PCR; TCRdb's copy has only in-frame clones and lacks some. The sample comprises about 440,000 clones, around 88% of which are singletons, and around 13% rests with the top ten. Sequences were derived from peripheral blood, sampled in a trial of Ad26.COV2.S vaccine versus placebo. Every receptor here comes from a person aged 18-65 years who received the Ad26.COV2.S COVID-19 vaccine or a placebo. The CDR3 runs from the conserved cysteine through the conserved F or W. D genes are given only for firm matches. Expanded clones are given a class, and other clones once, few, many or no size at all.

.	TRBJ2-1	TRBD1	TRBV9	TGTGCCAGCAGCGTGGCGACAGGGCGATCGTTGGGTGAGCAGTTCTTC	CASSVATGRSLGEQFF
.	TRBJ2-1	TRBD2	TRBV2	TGTGCCAGCAGATCCGGGGGGGGGAATGAGCAGTTCTTC	CASRSGGGNEQFF
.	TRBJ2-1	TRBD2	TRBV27	TGTGCCAGCAGTTTGGGGAGGGCTAGCGGGACTCGAGGGCGCAATGAGCAGTTCTTC	CASSLGRASGTRGRNEQFF
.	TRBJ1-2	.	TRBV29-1	TGCAGCGTTGACAGGGCTGACGCCTATGGCTACACCTTC	CSVDRADAYGYTF
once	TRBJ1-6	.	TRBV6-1	TGTGCCAGCAGTGAGGGGCCGGTTCGCTCACCCCTCCACTTT	CASSEGPVRSPLHF
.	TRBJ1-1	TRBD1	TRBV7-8	TGTGCCAGCAGCTACTCGACCCGGGACAGGGGTATGAACACTGAAGCTTTCTTT	CASSYSTRDRGMNTEAFF
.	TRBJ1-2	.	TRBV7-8	TGTGCCAGCAGCTTAGCCCTGGCAGGGTACGATGGCTACACCTTC	CASSLALAGYDGYTF
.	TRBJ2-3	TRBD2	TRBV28	TGTGCCAGCAGTTTATTCACTAGCGGGAGAATCTCAGATACGCAGTATTTT	CASSLFTSGRISDTQYF
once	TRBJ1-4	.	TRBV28	TGTGCCAGCAGTTTCCGGGGAACTAATGAAAAACTGTTTTTT	CASSFRGTNEKLFF
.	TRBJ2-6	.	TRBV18	TGTGCCAGCTCACCGGGAGTCCCTGGGGCCAACGTCCTGACTTTC	CASSPGVPGANVLTF
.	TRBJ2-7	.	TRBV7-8	TGTGCCAGCGGGGACGGTCAGCCCTACGAGCAGTACTTC	CASGDGQPYEQYF
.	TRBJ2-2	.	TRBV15	TGTGCCACCAGCAGAGCCGCGGGGAACACCGGGGAGCTGTTTTTT	CATSRAAGNTGELFF
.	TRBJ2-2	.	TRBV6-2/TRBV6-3	TGTGCCAGCAGCTTAACGGGAGTTCCCACCGGGGAGCTGTTTTTT	CASSLTGVPTGELFF
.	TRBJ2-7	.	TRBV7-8	TGTGCCAGCAGCTCGACGGAGACCACCTACGAGCAGTACTTC	CASSSTETTYEQYF
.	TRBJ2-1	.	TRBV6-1	TGTGCCAGCAGTGAAGTAAACAATGAGCAGTTCTTC	CASSEVNNEQFF
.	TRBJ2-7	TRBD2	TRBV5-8	TGTGCCAGCAGCTTCCGTATTAGCGGGAGCTACGAGCAGTACTTC	CASSFRISGSYEQYF
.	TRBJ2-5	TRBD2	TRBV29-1	TGCAGCGGGAGTACTAGCGCTCAAGAGACCCAGTACTTC	CSGSTSAQETQYF
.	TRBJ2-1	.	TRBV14	TGTGCCAGCAGCCAAGATAGGTATGAGCAGTTCTTC	CASSQDRYEQFF
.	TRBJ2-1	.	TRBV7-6	TGTGCCAGCAGCTTCGGCGGGTGGGGCAATGAGCAGTTCTTC	CASSFGGWGNEQFF
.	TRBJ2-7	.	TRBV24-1	TGTGCCACCAGTGATTCGAGCGATTATTTCCACGAGCAGTACTTC	CATSDSSDYFHEQYF
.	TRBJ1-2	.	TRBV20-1	TGCAGTGGAGACGGGGGCTATGGCTACACCTTC	CSGDGGYGYTF
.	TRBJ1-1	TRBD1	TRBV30	TGTGCCCGAGGACAGGGCACTGAAGCTTTCTTT	CARGQGTEAFF
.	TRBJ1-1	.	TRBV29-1	TGCAGCGCTCACAGGGCTTTAGGGGACACTGAAGCTTTCTTT	CSAHRALGDTEAFF
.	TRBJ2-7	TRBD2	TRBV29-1	TGCAGCGTCGATTCGCTAGCGGGAGTCACGTACTTC	CSVDSLAGVTYF
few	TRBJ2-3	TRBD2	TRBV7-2	TGTGCCAGCAGCTTAGAACCTAGCGGGAGGGATACGCAGTATTTT	CASSLEPSGRDTQYF
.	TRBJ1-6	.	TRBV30	TGTGCCTGGAGTGTTAACAGGGTCTCACCCCTCCACTTT	CAWSVNRVSPLHF
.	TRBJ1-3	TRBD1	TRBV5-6	TGTGCCAGCAGCTTACAGGGGGCGAACACCATATATTTT	CASSLQGANTIYF
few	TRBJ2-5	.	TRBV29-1	TGCAGCGTTGAAGAAGGAGAGACCCAGTACTTC	CSVEEGETQYF
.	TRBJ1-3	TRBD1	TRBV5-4	TGTGCCAGCAGCTTGGGCAGGGGGACTGGAAACACCATATATTTT	CASSLGRGTGNTIYF
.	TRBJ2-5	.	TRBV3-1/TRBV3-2	TGTGCCAGCAGCCAAGCCAGGGTGGGGGGCCAAGAGACCCAGTACTTC	CASSQARVGGQETQYF
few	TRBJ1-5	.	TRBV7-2	TGTGCCAGCAGCCCGAACACCGGGCTGGTTCAGCCCCAGCATTTT	CASSPNTGLVQPQHF
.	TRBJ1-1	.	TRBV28	TGTGCCAGCACCCGCTGGGAGGGGAACACTGAAGCTTTCTTT	CASTRWEGNTEAFF
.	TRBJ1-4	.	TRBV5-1	TGCGCCAGCAGCTTGGCAGGGAGCGGAGCTAATGAAAAACTGTTTTTT	CASSLAGSGANEKLFF
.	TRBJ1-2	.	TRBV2	TGTGCCAGCAGTGTCGGCAGCCGCAACTATGGCTACACCTTC	CASSVGSRNYGYTF
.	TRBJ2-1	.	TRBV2	TGTGCCAGCAGTGATACCAGGGATGGCCATGAGCAGTTCTTC	CASSDTRDGHEQFF